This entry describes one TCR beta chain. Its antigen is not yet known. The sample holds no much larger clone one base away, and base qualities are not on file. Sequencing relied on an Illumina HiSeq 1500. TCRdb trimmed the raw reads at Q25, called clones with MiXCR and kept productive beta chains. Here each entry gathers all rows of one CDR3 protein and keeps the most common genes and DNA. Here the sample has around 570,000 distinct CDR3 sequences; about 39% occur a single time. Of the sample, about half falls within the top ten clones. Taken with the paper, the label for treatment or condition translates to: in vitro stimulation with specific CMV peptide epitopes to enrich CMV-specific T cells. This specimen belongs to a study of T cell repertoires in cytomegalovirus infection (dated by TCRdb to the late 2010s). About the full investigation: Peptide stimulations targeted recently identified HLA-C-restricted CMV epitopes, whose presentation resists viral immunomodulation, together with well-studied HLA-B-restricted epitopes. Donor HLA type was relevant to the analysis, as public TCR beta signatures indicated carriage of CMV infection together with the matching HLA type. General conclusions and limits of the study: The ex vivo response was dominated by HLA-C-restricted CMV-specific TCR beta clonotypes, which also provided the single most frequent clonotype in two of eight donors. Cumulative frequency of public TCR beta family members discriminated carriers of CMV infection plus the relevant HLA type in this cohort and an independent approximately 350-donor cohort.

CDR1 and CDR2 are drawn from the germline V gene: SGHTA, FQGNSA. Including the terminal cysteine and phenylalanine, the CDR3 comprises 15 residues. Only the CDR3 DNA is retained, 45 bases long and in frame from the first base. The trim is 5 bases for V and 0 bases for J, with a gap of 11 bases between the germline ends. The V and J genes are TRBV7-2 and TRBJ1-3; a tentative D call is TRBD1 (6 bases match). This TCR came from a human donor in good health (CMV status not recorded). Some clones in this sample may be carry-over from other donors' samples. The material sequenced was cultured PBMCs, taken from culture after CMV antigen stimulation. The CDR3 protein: CASSRGGNSGNTIYF. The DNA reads TGTGCCAGCAGCAGAGGGGGGAACTCTGGAAACACCATATATTTT.